The 11 T cell receptor beta chains below were found in one sample sequenced in a study of T-cell memory formation after mild COVID-19. TCRdb reanalysed the 5' RACE reads using MiXCR and keeps one entry per CDR3 protein. The sample yields over 450,000 distinct CDR3 sequences, 20% seen once. Sequenced sample: PBMCs or a T cell subset sorted from them (not recorded which). Receptors were obtained from an adult woman who had mild COVID-19 (a few samples of this study predate the infection). Cell type and time point are not known.

This clonotype has a handful of counts. The chain joins TRBV5-5 to TRBJ1-5; weak D call: TRBD1 (6 bases). The ends were cut back, 3 bases at V and 2 bases at J, with 15 bases in the middle. This CDR3 contains 16 residues. Germline V gene data show CDR1 as SGHKS and CDR2 as YYEKEE (reference sequence). CDR3: CASSSLPGDGNQPQHF. In nucleotides, the CDR3 is TGTGCCAGCAGCTCACTGCCAGGGGATGGCAATCAGCCCCAGCATTTT.

The chain recombines TRBV5-1 with TRBJ2-7; no clear D. The CDR3 loop spans 14 amino acids. Trimming cost V 4 bases and J 3 bases, with 14 bases left between them. Germline V gene sequence: CDR1 SGHRS, CDR2 YFSETQ. The CDR3 nucleotides are TGCGCCAGCAGCCCCGGGCAGGCCCGCTACGAGCAGTACTTC. This codes for CASSPGQARYEQYF.

This clonotype showed up many times. V and J are TRBV7-6 and TRBJ2-1; TRBD1 aligns across 7 bases. Germline CDR1 SGHVS, CDR2 FNYEAQ. CDR3 length: 17 residues. With V trimmed by 4 bases and J by 0 bases, 9 bases remained unmatched. The CDR3 nucleotides are TGTGCCAGCAGCTCGACAGGGAGCAGAAGCTCCTACAATGAGCAGTTCTTC. Its translation: CASSSTGSRSSYNEQFF.

In DNA, the CDR3 is TGTGCCAGCAGATCCGGGACAGGGGAAACTGAAGCTTTCTTT. Translating it yields CASRSGTGETEAFF. The chain uses TRBV2 and TRBJ1-1, with TRBD1 matching over 10 bases. The CDR3 is 14 residues long. Looked up from germline, CDR1 is SNHLY and CDR2 is FYNNEI. V shed 6 bases and J 5 bases; nucleotides not matched to a gene: 6.

The gene calls are TRBV7-9 and TRBJ2-7; D may be TRBD1 (6 bases). There are 14 residues in the CDR3. The germline V and J ends were trimmed by 3 bases and 0 bases, with 9 bases remaining between them. The V gene's germline CDR1 is SEHNR and CDR2 FQNEAQ (reference sequence). CDR3 protein: CASSFDRTSYEQYF. The DNA for the CDR3 is TGTGCCAGCAGCTTTGACAGGACCTCCTACGAGCAGTACTTC.

This clonotype has only a few counts. This chain joins TRBV5-1 and TRBJ2-1, with D unclear. The V end lost 4 bases, the J end lost 1 base, and 12 bases lay between the germline ends. CDR3 length: 15 residues. CDR1 SGHRS and CDR2 YFSETQ come from the germline V gene. The CDR3 DNA is TGCGCCAGCAGCGCGCAGGAAGGGTCCTACAATGAGCAGTTCTTC. As protein: CASSAQEGSYNEQFF.

This clonotype came up many times. This rearrangement joins TRBV9 to TRBJ2-3; no reliable D call. From germline, CDR1 is SGDLS and CDR2 YYNGEE. CDR3 size: 16 residues. The ends were cut back, 2 bases at V and 0 bases at J, with 13 bases in the middle. CDR3 coding DNA: TGTGCCAGCAGCGTGAATGCACAGCTGAGCACAGATACGCAGTATTTT. Encoded protein: CASSVNAQLSTDTQYF.

The rearrangement joins TRBV5-1 to TRBJ1-2, with D unresolved. Germline-derived CDR1 and CDR2 are SGHRS and YFSETQ. The CDR3 is made up of 13 amino acids. V was pared by 1 base and J by 6 bases, with 10 bases between. The CDR3 nucleotides read TGCGCCAGCAGCTTGATTTCGCCGAATGGCTACACCTTC. Its protein is CASSLISPNGYTF.

This clonotype was detected only a few times. This chain uses TRBV12-3 or TRBV12-4 with TRBJ2-4, with D perhaps matching TRBD1 or TRBD2 (5 bases each). Trimming took off 2 bases at V and 9 bases at J, with 26 bases between the two ends. This CDR3 region has 18 residues. CDR3 nucleotides: TGTGCCAGCAGTTTACCCCCGGGTCCGGGACGGCGACTGGGCATTCAGTACTTC. Encoded protein: CASSLPPGPGRRLGIQYF.

The rearrangement links TRBV6-2 or TRBV6-3 to TRBJ2-2, with TRBD1 matching over 9 bases. The germline gives CDR1 MNHEY, CDR2 SVGEGT. V lost 0 bases, J lost 4 bases, and 15 bases stayed unmatched. The CDR3 is 20 amino acids. CDR3 sequence (DNA): TGTGCCAGCAGTTACTCGACGGACAGGGGTAATCTCCGGAGCACCGGGGAGCTGTTTTTT. Protein: CASSYSTDRGNLRSTGELFF.

This clonotype was found a few times. V gene TRBV20-1 combines with J gene TRBJ2-7; possibly TRBD1 for D (6 bases). The CDR3 is 13 amino acids. V gave up 4 bases and J gave up 3 bases, with 13 bases separating them. Germline V gene sequence: CDR1 DFQATT, CDR2 SNEGSKA (reference sequence). The CDR3 DNA follows: TGCAGTGCTACAATCTGGGACAACTACGAGCAGTACTTC. Its translation: CSATIWDNYEQYF.